This is a list of T cell receptor beta chains from one sample in a study of blood T cell repertoires in COVID-19. Only in-frame clones appear in the TCRdb table, and some are missing; sequencing was by immunoSEQ multiplex PCR. The table records 300,000 to 350,000 clones, over 80% of them present only once. The sequenced sample consisted of peripheral blood. These receptors were obtained from a woman aged 45-60 years with COVID-19, enrolled during active disease. Each CDR3 is given with its conserved first and last residue. D genes are given only for firm matches. The size of a clone is reported for some rows only, either as once, few or many, or as a class for expanded clones.

clone_size j_call v_call d_call cdr3_aa cdr3_nt
. TRBJ2-7 TRBV4-1 TRBD2 CASRLLAGGPNEQYF TGCGCCAGCAGACTACTAGCGGGAGGGCCCAACGAGCAGTACTTC
. TRBJ1-1 TRBV4-3 TRBD1 CASSQARTGQGSTEAFF TGCGCCAGCAGCCAAGCGAGGACAGGGCAGGGCAGCACTGAAGCTTTCTTT
. TRBJ2-3 TRBV3-1/TRBV3-2 . CASSVGGVSTDTQYF TGTGCCAGCAGTGTGGGGGGTGTGAGCACAGATACGCAGTATTTT
few TRBJ1-1 TRBV5-6 . CASSLVRMEAFF TGTGCCAGCAGCTTGGTGAGGATGGAAGCTTTCTTT
. TRBJ2-1 TRBV9 TRBD2 CASSPPTSGREGQFF TGTGCCAGCAGCCCCCCGACTAGCGGGAGGGAGGGCCAGTTCTTC
. TRBJ1-5 TRBV19 . CASSIARGSAGNQPQHF TGTGCCAGTAGTATAGCTCGGGGAAGCGCCGGCAATCAGCCCCAGCATTTT
. TRBJ1-1 TRBV6-6 TRBD1 CASSTRDREAFF TGTGCCAGCAGTACAAGGGACAGAGAAGCTTTCTTT
. TRBJ1-2 TRBV5-4 . CASSADSYGYTF TGTGCCAGCAGCGCCGACAGCTATGGCTACACCTTC
. TRBJ2-1 TRBV5-3 . CARSGLFNEQFF TGTGCCAGATCGGGACTCTTCAATGAGCAGTTCTTC
. TRBJ2-3 TRBV7-8 . CASSLNPGGVTDTQYF TGTGCCAGCAGCCTAAATCCGGGCGGGGTCACAGATACGCAGTATTTT
. TRBJ2-2 TRBV19 TRBD1 CASQRDRMGTGELFF TGTGCCAGCCAACGGGACAGGATGGGAACCGGGGAGCTGTTTTTT
. TRBJ2-1 TRBV28 . CASSSYRGKNEQFF TGTGCCAGCAGTTCATACAGAGGGAAAAATGAGCAGTTCTTC
. TRBJ2-2 TRBV11-1 TRBD1 CASSPNIIDRVELFF TGTGCCAGCAGCCCAAACATAATAGACAGGGTCGAGCTGTTTTTT
. TRBJ2-3 TRBV7-2 TRBD1 CASSQGQGGTQYF TGTGCCAGCAGCCAAGGACAGGGAGGTACGCAGTATTTT
many TRBJ2-1 TRBV6-4 TRBD1 CASSEGTGSYNEQFF TGTGCCAGCAGTGAAGGGACAGGGTCCTACAATGAGCAGTTCTTC
. TRBJ1-1 TRBV10-3 TRBD1 CAITPGQGNTEAFF TGTGCCATCACTCCCGGACAGGGGAACACTGAAGCTTTCTTT
. TRBJ1-1 TRBV7-9 TRBD1 CASSSLKAWTGGARAFF TGTGCCAGCAGCTCCCTGAAAGCTTGGACAGGGGGCGCTCGGGCTTTCTTT
. TRBJ2-5 TRBV5-4 TRBD1 CASRTDRYQETQYF TGTGCCAGCAGAACGGACAGGTACCAAGAGACCCAGTACTTC
once TRBJ1-1 TRBV6-5 . CASKEGPEAFF TGTGCCAGCAAGGAGGGTCCTGAAGCTTTCTTT
. TRBJ2-7 TRBV4-3 TRBD1 CASSQAGTGYEQYF TGCGCCAGCAGCCAGGCCGGGACAGGCTACGAGCAGTACTTC
. TRBJ2-1 TRBV6-2/TRBV6-3 . CASSYRQGREDNEQFF TGTGCCAGCAGTTACAGACAGGGAAGGGAGGACAATGAGCAGTTCTTC
few TRBJ2-7 TRBV18 TRBD1 CASSPTGGYEQYF TGTGCCAGCTCACCAACAGGGGGCTACGAGCAGTACTTC